The 11 T cell receptor beta chains reported below all come from one sample, sequenced in a study of tumor-infiltrating lymphocytes in oesophageal squamous cell carcinoma listed by TCRdb under 2016. Library creation used PCR. TCRdb records Illumina HiSeq 2000 as the sequencer. TCRdb itself trimmed the public reads at Q25 with fastp, ran MiXCR and retained productive beta chains. Records with the same CDR3 protein are collapsed into one entry carrying the most frequent genes and DNA. The sample table contains some 10,000 distinct CDR3 sequences; only one count was recorded for approximately 60% of them. In total, the top ten clones hold 25% to 30% of the sample. Sequencing was carried out using esophageal tumor tissue. Receptors originate from a female donor with esophageal squamous cell carcinoma.

This clonotype turned up a few times. Mismatch with germline at one junction end may stem from a read error. The rearrangement links TRBV11-1 to TRBJ2-1; weak D call: TRBD2 (5 bases). The CDR3 consists of 16 residues. Germline V CDR1 and CDR2: SGHAT, FQDESV (reference sequence). CDR3 residues: CASSLGSYSSYNEQFF. CDR3 DNA: TGTGCCAGCAGTTTAGGGAGCTACAGCTCCTACAATGAGCAGTTCTTC.

The chain couples TRBV7-9 to TRBJ1-1; D perhaps matches TRBD1 (5 bases). The length of the CDR3 is 14 residues. V shed 5 bases and J shed 1 base, with 11 bases lying between them. Germline V gene data show CDR1 as SEHNR and CDR2 as FQNEAQ (reference sequence). This CDR3 reads CASSLRVSNTEAFF. The CDR3 coding sequence is TGTGCCAGCAGCCTCAGGGTGTCGAACACTGAAGCTTTCTTT.

The chain carries TRBV7-8 and TRBJ2-3; D gene ambiguous. From germline, CDR1 is SGHVS and CDR2 FQNEAQ. With 1 base removed from V and 6 bases from J, the gap between germline ends came to 8 bases. This CDR3 is built from 13 residues. In nucleotides, the CDR3 is TGTGCCAGCAGCTTAGTCCTCTGGGATACGCAGTATTTT. Protein sequence: CASSLVLWDTQYF.

V and J are TRBV7-2 and TRBJ2-7; D remains ambiguous. The DNA end is a closer match to TRBJ2-1, so the J assignment may be wrong. CDR1 and CDR2 from the germline V gene are SGHTA and FQGNSA. The CDR3 contains 15 residues. CDR3 protein: CASSLRDGSYNEQFF. The CDR3 DNA follows: TGTGCCAGCAGTCTTAGGGATGGTTCTTACAATGAGCAGTTCTTC.

Only a few counts were recorded for this clonotype. This rearrangement joins TRBV6-6 to TRBJ2-7; D call uncertain. The CDR3 is 15 amino acids. V was trimmed by 7 bases and J by 7 bases, leaving 23 bases between them. In germline, CDR1 is MNHNY, CDR2 SVGAGI (reference sequence). CDR3 DNA sequence: TGTGCCAGCACTTCCCTCGCAGGCTCCTACAATGAGCAGTACTTC. Amino acid sequence: CASTSLAGSYNEQYF.

J is TRBJ2-7 and V is TRBV6-2 or TRBV6-3, with 7 bases fitting TRBD1. Germline CDR1 MNHEY, CDR2 SVGEGT. After removal of 4 bases from V and 3 bases from J, the junction contained 6 bases not matched to a gene. This CDR3 is 14 amino acids long. The CDR3 nucleotides are TGTGCCAGCAGTTTGGGACAGCAAAGCTACGAGCAGTACTTC. It translates to CASSLGQQSYEQYF.

For this clonotype: A much larger clone differs by one base, so this may be a read error. J is TRBJ2-5 and V is TRBV10-2; D is possibly TRBD1 or TRBD2 (5 bases each). The J call is uncertain, as TRBJ2-1 better fits the DNA end. Germline values: CDR1 WSHSY, CDR2 SAAADI. The CDR3 has 14 residues. The CDR3 DNA reads as TGCGCCAGCAGTGAGATTGGGGGAGTGGAGACCCAGTTCTTC. It specifies CASSEIGGVETQFF.

This clonotype is medium-sized (0.01 to 0.1%) within its sample. The V and J genes are TRBV7-8 and TRBJ2-1; TRBD2 agrees at 8 bases. V shed 2 bases, J shed 8 bases, and the junction held 20 bases outside the gene matches. CDR1 is SGHVS, CDR2 FQNEAQ, per germline. The length of the CDR3 is 19 residues. CDR3 coding DNA: TGTGCCAGCAGCTTACGACTTGCCGCTACGGGAGGGCCGGGCGATGAGCAGTTCTTC. It specifies CASSLRLAATGGPGDEQFF.

The chain joins TRBV11-2 to TRBJ2-4; TRBD1 matches 7 bases. TRBJ2-5 matches the DNA end more closely, so the J call is doubtful. This CDR3 has 15 residues. From germline, CDR1 is SGHAT and CDR2 FQNNGV. The CDR3: CASSAAGTAKETQYF. CDR3 DNA: TGTGCCAGCAGCGCGGCCGGGACAGCAAAAGAGACCCAGTACTTC.

This chain uses TRBV7-8 with TRBJ2-3, with D maybe TRBD2 (6 bases). From germline, CDR1 is SGHVS and CDR2 FQNEAQ. The V end was cut by 4 bases, the J end by 6 bases, with 17 bases between. This CDR3 is 15 amino acids long. The CDR3 nucleotides are TGTGCCAGCAGCTCCGGCGGGACCCCCAGGGATACGCAGTATTTT. This translates into CASSSGGTPRDTQYF. The full variable domain, completed using reference TRBV7-8 and TRBJ2-3, is GAGVSQSPRYKVAKRGQDVALRCDPISGHVSLFWYQQALGQGPEFLTYFQNEAQLDKSGLPSDRFFAERPEGSVSTLKIQRTQQEDSAVYLCASSSGGTPRDTQYFGPGTRLTVL.

This chain links TRBV2 with TRBJ2-3; TRBD1 matches at 7 bases. The last part of the DNA fits TRBJ1-2 better; the J call may be wrong. Germline-derived CDR1 and CDR2 are SNHLY and FYNNEI. The length of the CDR3 is 14 residues. The CDR3 loop reads CASSFPTGANGYTF. CDR3 bases: TGTGCCAGCAGCTTCCCTACAGGGGCGAATGGCTACACCTTC.